This is a list of T cell receptor beta chains from one sample in a study of T-cell reconstitution after alpha-beta-depleted transplantation in children. MiXCR, run by TCRdb on the PCR reads, gives a single entry per CDR3 protein. This table holds around 93,000 distinct CDR3 sequences, 6.5% to 8.5% found once. The sample consisted of PBMCs from the stem cell graft donor, taken from the stem cell graft. The receptors derive from a human donor who donated a stem cell graft to a child with congenital amegakaryocytic thrombocytopenia. The CDR3 runs from the conserved cysteine through the conserved F or W. D genes are given only for firm matches. A row's size may be missing; if present it is once, few, many or a size class.

v_gene,j_gene,abundance,d_gene,CDR3aa,CDR3nt
TRBV20-1,TRBJ2-5,many,.,CSAGGDRQETQYF,TGCAGTGCTGGGGGGGACAGACAAGAGACCCAGTACTTC
TRBV6-6,TRBJ2-5,many,TRBD2,CASSRLAGGVPQETQYF,TGTGCCAGCAGTCGATTAGCGGGAGGAGTACCCCAAGAGACCCAGTACTTC
TRBV11-2,TRBJ1-1,many,.,CASSLHRNTEAFF,TGTGCCAGCAGCTTACACCGGAACACTGAAGCTTTCTTT
TRBV28,TRBJ1-6,.,TRBD1,CASSPGTESSYNSPLHF,TGTGCCAGCAGTCCCGGGACAGAGAGCTCCTATAATTCACCCCTCCACTTT
TRBV15,TRBJ2-2,many,.,CATSRDLNTGELFF,TGTGCCACCAGCAGAGATCTGAACACCGGGGAGCTGTTTTTT
TRBV7-9,TRBJ2-6,many,.,CASSLSKGTGANVLTF,TGTGCCAGCAGCTTATCCAAGGGAACTGGGGCCAACGTCCTGACTTTC
TRBV12-3/TRBV12-4,TRBJ2-1,few,TRBD2,CASSPLAGGSHNEQFF,TGTGCCAGCAGTCCGTTAGCGGGGGGGAGTCACAATGAGCAGTTCTTC
TRBV11-2,TRBJ2-3,many,.,CASSLEQGGTQYF,TGTGCCAGCAGCTTAGAACAGGGTGGTACGCAGTATTTT
TRBV20-1,TRBJ2-1,many,.,CSAIVYNEQFF,TGCAGTGCTATCGTCTACAATGAGCAGTTCTTC
TRBV7-2,TRBJ2-3,many,.,CASSHDPLVATQYF,TGTGCCAGCAGCCATGACCCTCTTGTGGCTACGCAGTATTTT
TRBV3-1,TRBJ2-1,.,TRBD2,CASSQTSGNLQFF,TGTGCCAGCAGCCAAACTAGCGGGAATTTACAGTTCTTC
TRBV5-5,TRBJ2-1,many,.,CASSSLLGGKGLYNEQFF,TGTGCCAGCAGCTCGCTTCTCGGGGGAAAGGGGTTGTACAATGAGCAGTTCTTC
TRBV5-4,TRBJ2-3,.,TRBD2,CASSVKTRTSGGPDTQYF,TGTGCCAGCAGCGTTAAAACTCGGACTAGCGGGGGGCCAGATACGCAGTATTTT
TRBV12-3/TRBV12-4,TRBJ2-3,many,TRBD2,CASSPTSGRADTQYF,TGTGCCAGCAGTCCAACTAGCGGGAGGGCAGATACGCAGTATTTT
TRBV29-1,TRBJ1-1,many,.,CSVSSRNEAFF,TGCAGCGTCTCGAGCCGGAATGAAGCTTTCTTT
TRBV4-3,TRBJ2-6,many,.,CASSQEIGPSGANVLTF,TGCGCCAGCAGCCAAGAAATTGGACCCTCTGGGGCCAACGTCCTGACTTTC
TRBV5-1,TRBJ1-2,many,.,CASSFEGSNYGYTF,TGCGCCAGCAGCTTTGAGGGATCTAACTATGGCTACACCTTC